This T cell receptor beta chain was observed in a study of T cell changes during pregnancy in multiple sclerosis. The V gene end was trimmed by 2 bases and the J gene end by 4 bases; junction bases not matched to a gene: 4. Per the germline V gene, CDR1 is LGHNA and CDR2 is YNFKEQ. The CDR3 is 14 residues long. This clone was recorded once. The data were produced by immunoSEQ multiplex PCR, yet TCRdb's version contains in-frame clones alone and is incomplete. This sample carries about 53,000 clones, around 90% of them seen once, and the ten largest clones take 0.5%. The V call is TRBV4-2, the J call TRBJ1-2; 7 bases are shared with TRBD1. This receptor was obtained from a female donor with multiple sclerosis, enrolled in a pregnancy study. Sequenced here: CD4+ T cells from peripheral blood mononuclear cells, sampled in the third trimester of pregnancy. The CDR3 DNA reads as TGTGCCAGCAGCCAAACCCGGGACAGCTATGGCTACACCTTC. As protein: CASSQTRDSYGYTF.